One and the same sample provided the 2 T cell receptor beta chains below, sequenced in a study of shared clonotypes between healthy human individuals. Clones were read by immunoSEQ multiplex PCR, and TCRdb kept only the in-frame ones, dropping some. Counted here are more than 2,000,000 clones, more than 90% occurring once; the ten biggest clones make up about 0.13%. Input material: naive CD4+ T cells sorted from blood. This sample's subset: CD45RA+ positively selected. These receptors came from a man between 18 and 35 years old in good health.

This clone was observed a handful of times. V is TRBV30 and J is TRBJ1-1, with D unresolved. Germline V CDR1 and CDR2: GTSNPN, SVGIG (reference sequence). CDR3 size: 10 residues. Trimming shortened V by 6 bases and J by 6 bases, and 8 bases separated the two germline ends. This chain's CDR3 is CACNPSEAFF. The CDR3 bases are TGTGCCTGCAACCCATCTGAAGCTTTCTTT.

This chain links TRBV19 with TRBJ1-5; D uncertain. Between the trimmed V and J ends, which lost 9 bases and 1 base, there was a span of 10 bases. The CDR3 spans 13 residues. Looked up from germline, CDR1 is LNHDA and CDR2 is SQIVND (reference sequence). CDR3 sequence: CASRWGSNQPQHF. The CDR3 bases are TGTGCCAGCCGCTGGGGAAGCAATCAGCCCCAGCATTTT.